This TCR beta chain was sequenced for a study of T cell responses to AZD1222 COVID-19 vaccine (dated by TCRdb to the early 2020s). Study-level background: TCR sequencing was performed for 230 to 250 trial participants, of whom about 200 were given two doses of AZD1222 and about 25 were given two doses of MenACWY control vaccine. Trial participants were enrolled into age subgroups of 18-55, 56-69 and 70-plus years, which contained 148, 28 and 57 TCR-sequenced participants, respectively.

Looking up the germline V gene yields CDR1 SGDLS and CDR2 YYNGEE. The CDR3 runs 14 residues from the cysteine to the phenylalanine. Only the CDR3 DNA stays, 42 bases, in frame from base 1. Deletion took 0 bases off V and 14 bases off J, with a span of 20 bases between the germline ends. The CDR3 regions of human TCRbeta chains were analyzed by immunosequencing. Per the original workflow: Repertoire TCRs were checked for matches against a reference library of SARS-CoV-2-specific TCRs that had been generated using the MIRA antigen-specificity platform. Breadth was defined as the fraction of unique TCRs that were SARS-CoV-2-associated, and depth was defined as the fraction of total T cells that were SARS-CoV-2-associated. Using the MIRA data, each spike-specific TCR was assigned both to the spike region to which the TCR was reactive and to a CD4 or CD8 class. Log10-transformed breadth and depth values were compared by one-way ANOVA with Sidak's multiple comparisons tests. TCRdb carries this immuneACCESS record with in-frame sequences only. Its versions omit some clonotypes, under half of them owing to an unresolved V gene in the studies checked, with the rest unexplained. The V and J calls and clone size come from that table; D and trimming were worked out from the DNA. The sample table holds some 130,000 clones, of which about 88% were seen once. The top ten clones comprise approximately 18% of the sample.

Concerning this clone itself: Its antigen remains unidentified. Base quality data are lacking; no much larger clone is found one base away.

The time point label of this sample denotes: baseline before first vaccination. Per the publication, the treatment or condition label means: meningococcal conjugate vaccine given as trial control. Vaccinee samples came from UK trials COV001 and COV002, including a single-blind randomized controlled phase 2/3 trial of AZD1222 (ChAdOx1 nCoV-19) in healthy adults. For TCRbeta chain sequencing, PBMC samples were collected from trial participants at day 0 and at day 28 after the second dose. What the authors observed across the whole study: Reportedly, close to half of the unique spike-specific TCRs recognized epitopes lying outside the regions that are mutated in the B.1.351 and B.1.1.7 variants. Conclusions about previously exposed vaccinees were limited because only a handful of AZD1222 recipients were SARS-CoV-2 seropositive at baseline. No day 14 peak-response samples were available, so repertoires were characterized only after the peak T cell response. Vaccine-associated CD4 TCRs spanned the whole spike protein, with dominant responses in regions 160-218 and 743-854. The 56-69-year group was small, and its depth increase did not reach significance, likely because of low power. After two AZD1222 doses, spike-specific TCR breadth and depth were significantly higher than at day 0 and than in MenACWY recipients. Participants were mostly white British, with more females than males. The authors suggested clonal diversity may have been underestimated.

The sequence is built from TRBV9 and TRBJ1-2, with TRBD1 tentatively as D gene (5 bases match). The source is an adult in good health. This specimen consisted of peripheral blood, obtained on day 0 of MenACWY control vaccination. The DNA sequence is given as TGTGCCAGCAGCGTAGACGAGGAGCCGGGGACGCGAACCTTC. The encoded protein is CASSVDEEPGTRTF.